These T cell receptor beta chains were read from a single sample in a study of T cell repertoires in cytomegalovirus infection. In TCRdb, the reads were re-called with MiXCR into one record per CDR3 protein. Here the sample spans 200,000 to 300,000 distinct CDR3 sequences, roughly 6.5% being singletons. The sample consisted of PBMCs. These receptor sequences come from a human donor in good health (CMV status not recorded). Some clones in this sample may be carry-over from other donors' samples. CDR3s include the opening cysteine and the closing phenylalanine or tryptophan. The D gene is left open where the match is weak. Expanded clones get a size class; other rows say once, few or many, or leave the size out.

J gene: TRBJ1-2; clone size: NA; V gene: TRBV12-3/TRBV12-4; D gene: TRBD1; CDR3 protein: CASSLSGTDYGYTF; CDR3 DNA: TGTGCCAGCAGTCTCTCCGGGACAGACTATGGCTACACCTTC
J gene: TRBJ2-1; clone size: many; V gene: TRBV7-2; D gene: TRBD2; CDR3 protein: CASSPGLGFNEQFF; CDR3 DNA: TGTGCCAGCAGCCCAGGACTAGGTTTCAATGAGCAGTTCTTC
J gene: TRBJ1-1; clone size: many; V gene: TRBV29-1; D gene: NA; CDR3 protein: CSVLRGDTEAFF; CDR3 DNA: TGCAGCGTCCTTCGGGGGGACACTGAAGCTTTCTTT
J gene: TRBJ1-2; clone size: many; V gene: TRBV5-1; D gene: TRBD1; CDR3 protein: CASSLQTGNYGYTF; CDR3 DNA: TGCGCCAGCAGCTTGCAGACAGGGAACTATGGCTACACCTTC
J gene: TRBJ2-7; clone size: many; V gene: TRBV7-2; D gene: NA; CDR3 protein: CASGGGGSPSSYEQYF; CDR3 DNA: TGTGCCAGCGGTGGTGGGGGCTCCCCCTCCTCCTACGAGCAGTACTTC
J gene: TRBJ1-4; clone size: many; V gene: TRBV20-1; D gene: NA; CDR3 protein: CGTPGGATNEKLFF; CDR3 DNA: TGCGGCACGCCTGGGGGCGCAACTAATGAAAAACTGTTTTTT
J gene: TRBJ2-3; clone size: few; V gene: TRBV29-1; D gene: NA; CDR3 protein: CSVPHYPIANTQYF; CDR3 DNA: TGCAGCGTTCCTCACTATCCCATTGCCAATACGCAGTATTTT
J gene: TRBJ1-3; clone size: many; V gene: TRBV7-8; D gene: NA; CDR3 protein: CASGRASGTGNTIYF; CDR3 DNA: TGTGCCAGCGGTCGCGCCTCGGGAACTGGAAACACCATATATTTT
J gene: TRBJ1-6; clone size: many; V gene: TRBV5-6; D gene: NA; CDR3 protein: CASSLLARQGNSPLHF; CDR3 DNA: TGTGCCAGCAGCTTGTTGGCGAGGCAGGGAAATTCACCCCTCCACTTT
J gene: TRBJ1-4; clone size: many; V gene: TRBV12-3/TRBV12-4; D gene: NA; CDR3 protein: CASSGRPGLPKLFF; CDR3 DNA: TGTGCCAGCAGTGGGCGCCCGGGCCTTCCAAAACTGTTTTTT
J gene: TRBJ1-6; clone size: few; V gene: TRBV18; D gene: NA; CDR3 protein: CASSPSEGGSPLHF; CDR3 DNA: TGTGCCAGCTCACCGTCCGAGGGTGGTTCACCCCTCCACTTT
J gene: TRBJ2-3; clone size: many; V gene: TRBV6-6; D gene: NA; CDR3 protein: CASSLGETDTQYF; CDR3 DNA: TGTGCCAGCAGTTTGGGGGAGACAGATACGCAGTATTTT
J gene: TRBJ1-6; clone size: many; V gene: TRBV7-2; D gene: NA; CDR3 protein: CASSRNSVNSPLHF; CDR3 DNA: TGTGCCAGCAGTAGAAACTCAGTTAATTCACCCCTCCACTTT
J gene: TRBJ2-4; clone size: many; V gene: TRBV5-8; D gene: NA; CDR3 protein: CASSLTGLGENIQYF; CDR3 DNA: TGTGCCAGCAGCTTGACAGGACTTGGTGAAAACATTCAGTACTTC
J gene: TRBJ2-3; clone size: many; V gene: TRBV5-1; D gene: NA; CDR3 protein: CASSLDPNTDTQYF; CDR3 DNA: TGCGCCAGCAGCTTGGATCCAAACACAGATACGCAGTATTTT
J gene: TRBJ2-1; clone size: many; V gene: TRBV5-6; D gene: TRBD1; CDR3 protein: CASSLEGAVERANEQFF; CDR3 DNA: TGTGCCAGCAGCTTGGAGGGGGCCGTAGAAAGGGCCAATGAGCAGTTCTTC
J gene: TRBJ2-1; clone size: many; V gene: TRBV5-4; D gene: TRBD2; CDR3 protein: CASSLSLTSGGDNEQFF; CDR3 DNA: TGTGCCAGCAGCCTCTCCCTGACTAGCGGGGGGGACAATGAGCAGTTCTTC
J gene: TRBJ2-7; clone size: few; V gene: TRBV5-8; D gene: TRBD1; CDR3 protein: CASSRDRNGEQYF; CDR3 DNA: TGTGCCAGCAGCCGGGACAGGAATGGCGAGCAGTACTTC
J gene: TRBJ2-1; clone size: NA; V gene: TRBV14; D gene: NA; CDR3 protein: CASSQDPHFSYNEQFF; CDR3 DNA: TGTGCCAGCAGCCAAGATCCACATTTCTCCTACAATGAGCAGTTCTTC
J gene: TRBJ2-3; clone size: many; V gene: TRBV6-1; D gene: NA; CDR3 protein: CASSSRTDTQYF; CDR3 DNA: TGTGCCAGCAGTTCCCGCACAGATACGCAGTATTTT
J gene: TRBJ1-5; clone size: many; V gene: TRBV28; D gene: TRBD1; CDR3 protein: CASSFDRVQPQHF; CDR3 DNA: TGTGCCAGCAGCTTTGACAGGGTCCAGCCCCAGCATTTT
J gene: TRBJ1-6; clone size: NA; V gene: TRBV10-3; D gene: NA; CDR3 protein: CAITPDGSNSPLHF; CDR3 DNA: TGTGCCATCACCCCGGACGGTAGTAATTCACCCCTCCACTTT
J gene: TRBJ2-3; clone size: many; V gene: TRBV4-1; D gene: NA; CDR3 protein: CASSQDLDSKADTQYF; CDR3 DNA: TGCGCCAGCAGCCAAGATTTGGACAGTAAGGCAGATACGCAGTATTTT
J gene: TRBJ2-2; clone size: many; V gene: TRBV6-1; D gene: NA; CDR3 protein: CASSGYTGELFF; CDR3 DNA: TGTGCCAGCAGTGGCTACACCGGGGAGCTGTTTTTT
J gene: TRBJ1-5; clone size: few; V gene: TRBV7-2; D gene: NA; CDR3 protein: CASGRGVEQPQHF; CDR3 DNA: TGTGCCAGCGGTAGAGGGGTTGAGCAGCCCCAGCATTTT
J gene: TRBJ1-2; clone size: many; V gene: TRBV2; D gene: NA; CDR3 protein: CASSEVQTYGYTF; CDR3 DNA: TGTGCCAGCAGTGAAGTACAGACCTATGGCTACACCTTC
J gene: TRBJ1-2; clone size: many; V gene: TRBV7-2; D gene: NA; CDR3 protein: CASSQAHYGYTF; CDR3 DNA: TGTGCCAGCAGCCAGGCCCACTATGGCTACACCTTC
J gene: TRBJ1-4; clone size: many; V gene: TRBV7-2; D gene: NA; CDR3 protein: CASSSGLRGEKLFF; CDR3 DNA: TGTGCCAGCAGCTCAGGACTGAGGGGTGAAAAACTGTTTTTT
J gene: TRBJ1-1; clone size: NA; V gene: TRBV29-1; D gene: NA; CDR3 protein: CSVEDGWGTEAFF; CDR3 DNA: TGCAGCGTTGAAGATGGATGGGGCACTGAAGCTTTCTTT
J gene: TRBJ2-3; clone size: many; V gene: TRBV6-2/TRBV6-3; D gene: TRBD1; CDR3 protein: CASSYRHRQGGTDTQYF; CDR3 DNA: TGTGCCAGCAGTTACCGTCACAGACAGGGTGGCACAGATACGCAGTATTTT